The T cell receptor beta chain described here comes from a study of T-cell reconstitution after alpha-beta-depleted transplantation in children. Library preparation (for TCRbeta) was performed with unique molecular identifiers. TCRdb used MiXCR to reprocess the PCR reads, holding one entry per CDR3 protein. The sample carries a few hundred thousand distinct CDR3 sequences, approximately 10% recorded once. The CDR3 length is 13 residues. V shed 7 bases and J 0 bases; nucleotides not matched to a gene: 2. Per germline, CDR1 SQVTM and CDR2 ANQGSEA. The sequenced sample was PBMCs from the stem cell graft donor, obtained from the stem cell graft. This TCR was recovered from a human donor who donated a stem cell graft to a child with acute myeloid leukemia. The chain combines TRBV29-1 with TRBJ2-1, with 8 bases that match TRBD1. This CDR3 is CSAGQVSYNEQFF. Here the CDR3 DNA reads TGCAGCGCGGGACAGGTCTCCTACAATGAGCAGTTCTTC.